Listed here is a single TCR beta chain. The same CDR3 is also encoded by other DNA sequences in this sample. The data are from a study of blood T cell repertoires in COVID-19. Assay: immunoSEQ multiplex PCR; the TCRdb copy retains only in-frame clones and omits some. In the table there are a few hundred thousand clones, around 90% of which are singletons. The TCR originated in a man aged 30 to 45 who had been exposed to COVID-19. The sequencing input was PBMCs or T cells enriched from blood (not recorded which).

The chain's CDR3 is CASSLGQGAGQPQHF. The CDR3, as DNA: TGTGCCAGCAGCTTAGGACAGGGGGCGGGTCAGCCCCAGCATTTT. The chain carries TRBV7-2 and TRBJ1-5; 10 bases line up with TRBD1. In germline, CDR1 is SGHTA, CDR2 FQGNSA. V dropped 1 base and J dropped 6; count of bases not matched to a gene: 3. The CDR3 sequence is 15 residues long.